This T cell receptor beta chain is drawn from a study of T cells expressing NK-cell markers. Study outcomes and limitations: The CD3+CD56-NKG2C+ fraction of a few donors was likewise dominated by these clonotypes. The dominant NKG2C+ clonotypes represented 1.0-7.0% of CD8+ T cells in five or six donors.

CDR3 size: 13 residues. The germline gives CDR1 KGHSH, CDR2 LQKENI. TCR beta libraries carry UMIs added by 5'RACE template switching. TCRdb derives one entry per CDR3 protein from the 5' RACE reads, leaving out DNA. This sample's table has about 460,000 distinct CDR3 sequences. Details on this clonotype: No antigen is known for it.

The chain couples TRBV18 to TRBJ2-5; absent DNA, TCRdb's TRBD1 call cannot be checked. The specimen sequenced was blood T cells: a sorted CD56 or NKG2C T cell subset, CD4+ or CD8+ T cells, or bulk PBMC T cells (not recorded which). The receptor comes from a woman between 50 and 59 years old in good health. The CDR3 loop reads CASSRRESETQYF.